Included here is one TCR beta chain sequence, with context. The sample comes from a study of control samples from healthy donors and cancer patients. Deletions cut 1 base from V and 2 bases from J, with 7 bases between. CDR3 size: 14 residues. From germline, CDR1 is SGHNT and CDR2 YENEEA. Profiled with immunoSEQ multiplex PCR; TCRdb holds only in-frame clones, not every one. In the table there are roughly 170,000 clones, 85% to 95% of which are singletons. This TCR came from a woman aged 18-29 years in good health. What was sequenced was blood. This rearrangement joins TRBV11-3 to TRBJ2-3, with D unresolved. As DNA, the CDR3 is TGTGCCAGCAGCTTAGGGCGATTCACAGATACGCAGTATTTT. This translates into CASSLGRFTDTQYF.